A single sample is the source of the 12 T cell receptor beta chains below, sequenced in a study of T cells in localized non-small cell lung cancer (dated by TCRdb to 2020 to 2022). The library was produced with the immunoSEQ multiplex PCR assay. TCRdb took this table from immuneACCESS and kept in-frame rearrangements with V and J called. Such tables lack part of the clones; where checked against another copy, unresolved V genes explain under half of the gap, and the rest is unexplained. In all, the sample holds about 52,000 clones, and over 60% of those were seen once. The leading ten clones occupy approximately 4.8% of the sample. The sequenced sample was PBMCs, obtained before any cancer treatment. The receptor set was obtained from a woman aged 35-75 years with stage II lung adenocarcinoma.

This chain connects TRBV2 to TRBJ1-1; TRBD1 might be the D (5 bases). Trimming took 7 bases from V and 0 from J, leaving 6 bases between them. Per the germline V gene, CDR1 is SNHLY and CDR2 is FYNNEI. The CDR3 runs 12 residues. The CDR3 spells CASTGLNTEAFF. For the CDR3, the DNA is TGTGCCAGCACAGGGTTGAACACTGAAGCTTTCTTT.

This rearrangement joins TRBV5-1 to TRBJ1-3; D is unclear. CDR1 SGHRS and CDR2 YFSETQ come from the germline V gene. Trimming stripped 1 base from V and 4 bases from J, with 6 bases between. The CDR3 runs 13 residues. CDR3 sequence: CASSLTTGNTIYF. The CDR3 coding sequence is TGCGCCAGCAGCTTGACAACAGGAAACACCATATATTTT.

This clone was counted once. The rearrangement links TRBV5-1 to TRBJ1-1, with a possible D match to TRBD1 (5 bases). The germline CDR1 and CDR2 sequences are SGHRS and YFSETQ. Trimming took 2 bases from V and 0 from J, leaving 8 bases between them. This CDR3 comprises 14 residues. The CDR3 reads CASSFQGLNTEAFF. The CDR3 coding sequence is TGCGCCAGCAGCTTCCAGGGATTGAACACTGAAGCTTTCTTT.

This clone has only a few counts. The rearrangement uses TRBV9 and TRBJ1-2; D not resolved. Germline loops: CDR1 SGDLS, CDR2 YYNGEE. This CDR3 contains 16 residues. Trimming pared 3 bases from V and 5 bases from J, leaving 20 bases between. CDR3 sequence: CASSAQTAIGSYGYTF. The CDR3 bases are TGTGCCAGCAGCGCTCAGACTGCCATTGGGAGTTATGGCTACACCTTC.

The V gene is TRBV6-5, the J gene TRBJ2-3, with 10 bases that match TRBD2. The CDR3 is 14 amino acids. J was trimmed by 2 bases and V by 5 bases; bases with no gene match: 1. Germline values: CDR1 MNHEY, CDR2 SVGAGI. Written as DNA, the CDR3 is TGTGCCAGCAGTAGCGGGGGGGCCACAGATACGCAGTATTTT. It codes for CASSSGGATDTQYF.

The chain has TRBV4-2 and TRBJ1-6; possible D gene TRBD1, 6 bases. V was trimmed by 2 bases and J by 10 bases, leaving 18 bases between them. From germline, CDR1 is LGHNA and CDR2 YNFKEQ. The length of the CDR3 is 16 residues. CDR3 sequence reads: CASSQLGDTEGSPLHF. The CDR3 region has the DNA TGTGCCAGCAGCCAACTTGGGGACACTGAAGGGTCACCCCTCCACTTT.

This chain links TRBV7-6 with TRBJ1-3; possibly TRBD1 for D (5 bases). The length of the CDR3 is 15 residues. Trimming removed 3 bases from V and 2 bases from J, with 11 bases in between. The V gene's germline CDR1 is SGHVS and CDR2 FNYEAQ. The CDR3, as DNA: TGTGCCAGCAGCTTCAGGGAAGGGGCTGGAAACACCATATATTTT. Translating gives CASSFREGAGNTIYF. Full variable domain (missing parts from reference TRBV7-6 and TRBJ1-3): GAGVSQSPRYKVTKRGQDVALRCDPISGHVSLYWYRQALGQGPEFLTYFNYEAQQDKSGLPNDRFSAERPEGSISTLTIQRTEQRDSAMYRCASSFREGAGNTIYFGEGSWLTVV.

The chain joins TRBV27 to TRBJ2-7; 12 nucleotides align to TRBD1. Germline-derived CDR1 and CDR2 are MNHEY and SMNVEV (reference sequence). J gave up 6 bases and V 5 bases, and 5 bases lay outside the gene matches. The length of the CDR3 is 14 residues. The CDR3 DNA sequence: TGTGCCAGCAGTGGGACAGGGGGCTCGCGCGAGCAGTACTTC. This codes for CASSGTGGSREQYF.

This clone was recorded once. J is TRBJ1-4 and V is TRBV7-2; D is unresolved. CDR3 length: 13 amino acids. In germline, CDR1 is SGHTA, CDR2 FQGNSA. V was clipped by 5 bases and J by 0 bases, with 4 bases between them. The CDR3 sequence is CASSRATNEKLFF. As DNA, the CDR3 is TGTGCCAGCAGCCGGGCAACTAATGAAAAACTGTTTTTT.

This clone was recorded once. V is TRBV4-2 and J is TRBJ2-7; 8 positions agree with TRBD1. This CDR3 spans 14 amino acids. Germline CDR1 reads LGHNA; CDR2 reads YNFKEQ. Germline trimming cut 4 bases from V and 4 bases from J; bases unmatched to any gene: 6. The CDR3 reads CASSPGTGQYEQYF. Written as DNA, the CDR3 is TGTGCCAGCAGCCCGGGGACAGGACAATACGAGCAGTACTTC.

The rearrangement joins TRBV7-8 to TRBJ1-4; unclear D gene. V was shortened by 5 bases and J by 6 bases, with 16 bases between the two germline ends. The CDR3 runs to 15 residues. The V gene's germline CDR1 is SGHVS and CDR2 FQNEAQ. Here the CDR3 DNA reads TGTGCCAGCAGCCAAAGGGATGGCCTCCATGAAAAACTGTTTTTT. It encodes CASSQRDGLHEKLFF.

The V gene is TRBV7-9, the J gene TRBJ1-2; D unresolved. CDR1 is SEHNR, CDR2 FQNEAQ, per germline (reference sequence). Trimming took 1 base from V and 5 from J, leaving 11 bases between them. This CDR3 is 14 amino acids long. CDR3: CASSLESRLYGYTF. The CDR3 nucleotides read TGTGCCAGCAGCTTAGAGTCCAGACTTTATGGCTACACCTTC.